This TCR beta chain was documented in a study of circulating and synovial CD4+ cells in juvenile arthritis. The study, taken as a whole, reports: Compared with bulk blood, circulating pathogenic-like lymphocytes shared substantially more CDR3 sequences with synovial T cells. Some such blood samples were as oligoclonal as synovium.

Concerning this clone: What it recognizes is unknown.

Clones were read by immunoSEQ multiplex PCR, and TCRdb kept only the in-frame ones, dropping some. The data contain thousands of clones, more than 75% of them singletons. V was shortened by 2 bases and J by 11 bases, with 13 bases between the two germline ends. This CDR3 spans 13 amino acids. Germline loops: CDR1 SEHNR, CDR2 FQNEAQ (reference sequence). The rearrangement joins TRBV7-9 to TRBJ1-5; D gene ambiguous. The sequencing input was HLA-DR+ CD4+ T cells from blood. Indicated subset: circulating pathogenic-like lymphocytes, sorted as HLA-DR+CD14-CD3+CD4+CD25low/- blood T cells. The sequence came from a human donor with juvenile idiopathic arthritis. The DNA for the CDR3 is TGTGCCAGCAGCTTAAATGGGCTCCCTGCCCAGCATTTT. It translates to CASSLNGLPAQHF.